The present T cell receptor beta chain was sequenced within a study of early T cells in non-severe SARS-CoV-2 infection. General study findings and limits: Database matching using VDJdb favored anti-spike CD8 responses, with private and CD4 specificities left missing.

This clonotype was seen at least ten times. Its antigen is undetermined. TCRdb recomputed calls from the 5' RACE reads with MiXCR, one row per CDR3 protein. The data show about 61,000 distinct CDR3 sequences, with 11% seen just once and over 1.5% held by the top ten. CDR3 length equals 17 residues. Trimming shortened V by 1 base and J by 3 bases, and 18 bases separated the two germline ends. Germline V gene sequence: CDR1 LNHNV, CDR2 YYDKDF (reference sequence). The V gene is TRBV15, the J gene TRBJ1-1; a weak D match, TRBD1 (6 bases). This clonotype was obtained from an adult who was a healthcare worker with PCR-confirmed SARS-CoV-2 infection or an uninfected control (not recorded which). Sequenced input: whole blood. CDR3 amino acids: CATSRVLGGARDTEAFF. The DNA for the CDR3 is TGTGCCACCAGCAGAGTATTGGGGGGGGCGCGAGACACTGAAGCTTTCTTT.